This T cell receptor (beta chain) was sequenced in a study of blood T cells in healthy people across ages. Points from the study as a whole: The study could not conclusively compare naive and antigen-experienced cells, given its unsorted PBMCs.

Note on this clonotype: Its target is not known.

A second PCR, run for roughly 7 to 11 cycles, used a sample-barcoded 5' primer plus a J-beta primer mix. The template-switch adaptor, which had 12 random nucleotides, put a tag on each cDNA molecule. A single record per CDR3 protein comes from TCRdb applying MiXCR to the 5' RACE reads. Here the sample spans 1.5 million to 2 million distinct CDR3 sequences, 28% being singletons. At least 7 million PBMCs were isolated per sample. This CDR3 contains 13 residues. V was trimmed by 6 bases and J by 8 bases, leaving 13 bases between them. The germline V gene encodes CDR1 MDHEN and CDR2 SYDVKM. Source material: blood. This chain uses TRBV28 with TRBJ1-4, with a possible D match to TRBD1 (6 bases). The receptor was isolated from a young woman in good health. The CDR3 region is CASRWGAKEKLFF. Here the CDR3 DNA reads TGTGCCAGCAGGTGGGGGGCGAAAGAAAAACTGTTTTTT.